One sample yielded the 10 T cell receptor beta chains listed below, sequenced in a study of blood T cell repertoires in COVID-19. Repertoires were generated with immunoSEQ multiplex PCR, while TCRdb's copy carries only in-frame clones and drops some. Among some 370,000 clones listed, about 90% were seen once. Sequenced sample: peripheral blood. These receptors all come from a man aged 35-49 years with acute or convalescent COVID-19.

The CDR3, as DNA: TGTGCCAGTAGAGGACAGGGGTTAACTAATGAAAAACTGTTTTTT. Residues: CASRGQGLTNEKLFF. The rearrangement uses TRBV19 and TRBJ1-4, with 9 bases that match TRBD1. Per the germline V gene, CDR1 is LNHDA and CDR2 is SQIVND (reference sequence). The V and J ends lost 6 bases and 1 base, in that order; junction bases with no gene match: 3. The CDR3 consists of 15 residues.

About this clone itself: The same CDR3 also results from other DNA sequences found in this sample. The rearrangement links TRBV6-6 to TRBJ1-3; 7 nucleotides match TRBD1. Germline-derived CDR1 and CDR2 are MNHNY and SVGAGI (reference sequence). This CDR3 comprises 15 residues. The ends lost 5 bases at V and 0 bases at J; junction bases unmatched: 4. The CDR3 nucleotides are TGTGCCAGCAGTCTTGGGACAGCCTCTGGAAACACCATATATTTT. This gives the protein CASSLGTASGNTIYF.

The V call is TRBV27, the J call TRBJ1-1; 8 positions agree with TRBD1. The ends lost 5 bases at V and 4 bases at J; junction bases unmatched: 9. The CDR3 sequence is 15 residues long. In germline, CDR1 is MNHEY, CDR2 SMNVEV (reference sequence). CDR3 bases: TGTGCCAGCAGTCCGGACACAGGGGGTCCCACTGAAGCTTTCTTT. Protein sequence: CASSPDTGGPTEAFF.

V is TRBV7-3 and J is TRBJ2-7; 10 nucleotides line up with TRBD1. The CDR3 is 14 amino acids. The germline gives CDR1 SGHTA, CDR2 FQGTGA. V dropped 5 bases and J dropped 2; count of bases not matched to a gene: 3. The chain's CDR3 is CASSPDRGAYEQYF. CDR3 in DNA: TGTGCCAGCAGCCCGGACAGGGGGGCCTACGAGCAGTACTTC.

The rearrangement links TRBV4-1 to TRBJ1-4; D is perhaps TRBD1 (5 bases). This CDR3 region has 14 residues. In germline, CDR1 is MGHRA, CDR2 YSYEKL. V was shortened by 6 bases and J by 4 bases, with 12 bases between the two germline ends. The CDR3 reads CASRIRQLNEKLFF. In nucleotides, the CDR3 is TGCGCCAGCAGAATTCGACAGCTTAATGAAAAACTGTTTTTT.

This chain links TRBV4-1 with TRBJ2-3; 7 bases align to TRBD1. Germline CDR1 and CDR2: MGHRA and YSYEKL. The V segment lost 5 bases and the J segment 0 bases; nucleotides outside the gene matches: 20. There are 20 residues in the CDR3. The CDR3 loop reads CASSARPPGQPVASTDTQYF. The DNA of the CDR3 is TGCGCCAGCAGCGCAAGACCACCGGGACAGCCGGTTGCTAGCACAGATACGCAGTATTTT.

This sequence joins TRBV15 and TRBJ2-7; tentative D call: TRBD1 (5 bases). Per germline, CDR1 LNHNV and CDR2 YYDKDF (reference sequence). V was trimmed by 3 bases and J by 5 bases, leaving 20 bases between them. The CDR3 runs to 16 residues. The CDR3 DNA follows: TGTGCCACCAGCAGGGGTAGCCAGGGCCATAATAACGAGCAGTACTTC. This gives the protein CATSRGSQGHNNEQYF.

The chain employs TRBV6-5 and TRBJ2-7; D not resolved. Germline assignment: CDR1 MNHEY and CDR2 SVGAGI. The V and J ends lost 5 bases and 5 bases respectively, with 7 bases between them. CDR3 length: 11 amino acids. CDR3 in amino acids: CASSRQDEQYF. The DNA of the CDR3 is TGTGCCAGCAGTCGTCAGGACGAGCAGTACTTC.

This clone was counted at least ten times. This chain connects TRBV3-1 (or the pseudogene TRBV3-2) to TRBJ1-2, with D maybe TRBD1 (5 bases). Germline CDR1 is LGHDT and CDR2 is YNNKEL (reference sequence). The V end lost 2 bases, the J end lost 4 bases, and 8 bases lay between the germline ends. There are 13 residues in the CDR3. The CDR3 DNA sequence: TGTGCCAGCAGCCAACACAGGACCTATGGCTACACCTTC. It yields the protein CASSQHRTYGYTF.

In DNA, the CDR3 is TGTGCTCGAACCGGGGACAGGTGGGGCTACACCTTC. This gives the protein CARTGDRWGYTF. This chain joins TRBV9 and TRBJ1-2; the match to TRBD1 covers 8 bases. This CDR3 has 12 residues. The germline V gene encodes CDR1 SGDLS and CDR2 YYNGEE.